This is a list of T cell receptor beta chains from one sample in a study of beta chain features in type 1 diabetes. Method: immunoSEQ multiplex PCR; TCRdb's copy keeps in-frame clones and lacks some. The sample has 200,000 to 250,000 clones, approximately 10% seen once. The sample taken for sequencing was central memory CD4+ T cells from blood. These receptors came from a man between 18 and 29 years old in good health. Both conserved end residues are part of each CDR3. The order of the fields is J gene, D gene, clone size, V gene, CDR3 protein, CDR3 DNA. A D gene is named only where the DNA matches it firmly. Clone size is shown for a subset of rows, as once, few, many or a class of expanded clone.

J: TRBJ2-1
D: TRBD2
size: -
V: TRBV10-3
CDR3: CASGLAGGNEQFF
DNA: TGTGCCAGCGGACTAGCGGGAGGGAATGAGCAGTTCTTC

J: TRBJ2-7
D: -
size: many
V: TRBV7-6
CDR3: CASSLAPGRHEQYF
DNA: TGTGCCAGCAGCTTAGCGCCAGGGAGGCACGAGCAGTACTTC

J: TRBJ2-1
D: -
size: many
V: TRBV6-5
CDR3: CASSYSWAGNEQFF
DNA: TGTGCCAGCAGTTACAGCTGGGCGGGGAATGAGCAGTTCTTC

J: TRBJ2-5
D: TRBD2
size: few
V: TRBV6-5
CDR3: CASRRDYGETQYF
DNA: TGTGCCAGCAGGCGGGACTATGGAGAGACCCAGTACTTC

J: TRBJ1-1
D: -
size: few
V: TRBV6-1
CDR3: CASRAGLNTEAFF
DNA: TGTGCCAGCAGGGCAGGATTGAACACTGAAGCTTTCTTT

J: TRBJ2-7
D: TRBD1
size: -
V: TRBV7-9
CDR3: CASSVGGLQLDEQYF
DNA: TGTGCCAGCAGCGTAGGGGGCCTCCAGCTAGACGAGCAGTACTTC

J: TRBJ2-7
D: -
size: -
V: TRBV6-5
CDR3: CASRIPGLEAHEQYF
DNA: TGTGCCAGCAGAATTCCGGGATTGGAGGCCCACGAGCAGTACTTC

J: TRBJ2-4
D: -
size: -
V: TRBV29-1
CDR3: CSVGVVQEIQYF
DNA: TGCAGCGTTGGGGTTGTTCAGGAAATTCAGTACTTC

J: TRBJ1-1
D: -
size: -
V: TRBV7-2
CDR3: CASSLRETEAFF
DNA: TGTGCCAGCAGCTTACGGGAGACTGAAGCTTTCTTT

J: TRBJ2-3
D: -
size: once
V: TRBV27
CDR3: CASSLHPDAHRTDTQYF
DNA: TGTGCCAGCAGCCTACACCCGGACGCACACCGCACAGATACGCAGTATTTT

J: TRBJ2-7
D: -
size: many
V: TRBV10-3
CDR3: CATETSNDEQYF
DNA: TGTGCCACCGAGACTAGTAACGACGAGCAGTACTTC

J: TRBJ1-1
D: TRBD1
size: many
V: TRBV30
CDR3: CAWTGGDTEAFF
DNA: TGTGCCTGGACAGGGGGGGACACTGAAGCTTTCTTT

J: TRBJ1-3
D: -
size: many
V: TRBV10-3
CDR3: CAISESGTGNTIYF
DNA: TGTGCCATCAGTGAGTCAGGAACCGGAAACACCATATATTTT

J: TRBJ1-2
D: TRBD1
size: -
V: TRBV12-5
CDR3: CASGLGQGDGYTF
DNA: TGTGCTAGTGGTTTGGGACAGGGGGACGGCTACACCTTC

J: TRBJ2-1
D: -
size: -
V: TRBV7-9
CDR3: CASSLRLSWDNEQFF
DNA: TGTGCCAGCAGCTTAAGGTTGAGCTGGGATAATGAGCAGTTCTTC

J: TRBJ2-3
D: -
size: few
V: TRBV15
CDR3: CATSNSGADTQYF
DNA: TGTGCCACCAGCAATTCTGGGGCAGATACGCAGTATTTT

J: TRBJ2-7
D: -
size: few
V: TRBV4-3
CDR3: CASSQGQGLRYEQYF
DNA: TGCGCCAGCAGCCAAGGCCAAGGGTTGCGGTACGAGCAGTACTTC

J: TRBJ2-1
D: TRBD2
size: few
V: TRBV13
CDR3: CASSLASSGSYNEQFF
DNA: TGTGCCAGCAGCTTAGCGTCTAGCGGCTCCTACAATGAGCAGTTCTTC

J: TRBJ1-1
D: -
size: -
V: TRBV6-5
CDR3: CASSSTVGGTEAFF
DNA: TGTGCCAGCAGTTCCACAGTTGGTGGCACTGAAGCTTTCTTT

J: TRBJ1-1
D: TRBD1
size: few
V: TRBV29-1
CDR3: CSVLRGQINTEAFF
DNA: TGCAGCGTTCTCCGGGGACAGATCAACACTGAAGCTTTCTTT

J: TRBJ2-1
D: TRBD2
size: -
V: TRBV7-9
CDR3: CASSSSTSGSWGEQFF
DNA: TGTGCCAGCAGCTCATCAACTAGCGGGAGTTGGGGTGAGCAGTTCTTC

J: TRBJ2-1
D: -
size: many
V: TRBV7-9
CDR3: CASTKGLSNEQFF
DNA: TGTGCCAGCACCAAGGGACTGAGCAATGAGCAGTTCTTC

J: TRBJ2-7
D: -
size: -
V: TRBV13
CDR3: CASAIDPQGPTYEQYF
DNA: TGTGCCTCAGCAATTGACCCACAGGGCCCAACCTACGAGCAGTACTTC

J: TRBJ2-1
D: TRBD2
size: -
V: TRBV7-9
CDR3: CASSLAYQGLAGINEQFF
DNA: TGTGCCAGCAGCTTAGCGTATCAGGGACTAGCGGGAATCAATGAGCAGTTCTTC

J: TRBJ2-1
D: TRBD2
size: few
V: TRBV13
CDR3: CASSPGTSGLEGYNEQFF
DNA: TGTGCCAGCAGCCCTGGGACTAGCGGGTTGGAGGGCTACAATGAGCAGTTCTTC

J: TRBJ2-3
D: -
size: few
V: TRBV9
CDR3: CASTLNAGRSTDTQYF
DNA: TGTGCCAGCACCCTCAACGCGGGTCGGAGCACAGATACGCAGTATTTT

J: TRBJ1-5
D: -
size: -
V: TRBV30
CDR3: CAWSGQGGRGNQPQHF
DNA: TGTGCCTGGAGTGGGCAGGGTGGAAGAGGCAATCAGCCCCAGCATTTT

J: TRBJ2-1
D: -
size: few
V: TRBV28
CDR3: CASSFGTTLGQFF
DNA: TGTGCCAGCAGTTTTGGGACCACCCTTGGGCAGTTCTTC

J: TRBJ2-3
D: TRBD1
size: -
V: TRBV6-5
CDR3: CASSYDRGPSTDTQYF
DNA: TGTGCCAGCAGTTACGACAGGGGCCCCAGCACAGATACGCAGTATTTT

J: TRBJ1-2
D: -
size: few
V: TRBV5-1
CDR3: CASSLEGSSYGYTF
DNA: TGCGCCAGCAGCTTGGAAGGCTCCTCCTATGGCTACACCTTC

J: TRBJ2-3
D: TRBD2
size: few
V: TRBV7-9
CDR3: CASSLGIAGGGTDTQYF
DNA: TGTGCCAGCAGTCTCGGGATAGCGGGAGGAGGGACAGATACGCAGTATTTT

J: TRBJ2-3
D: -
size: -
V: TRBV9
CDR3: CASSVTSQRTADTQYF
DNA: TGTGCCAGCAGCGTAACTAGCCAGCGAACCGCAGATACGCAGTATTTT

J: TRBJ2-1
D: -
size: -
V: TRBV30
CDR3: CAWDRRGSYNEQFF
DNA: TGTGCCTGGGACAGGCGGGGCTCCTACAATGAGCAGTTCTTC

J: TRBJ2-1
D: -
size: -
V: TRBV23-1
CDR3: CASSSQLGQYNEQFF
DNA: TGCGCCAGCAGTTCTCAGCTCGGGCAATACAATGAGCAGTTCTTC

J: TRBJ2-7
D: -
size: few
V: TRBV7-2
CDR3: CASSLASGSYEQYF
DNA: TGTGCCAGCAGCTTAGCTAGCGGCTCCTACGAGCAGTACTTC

J: TRBJ2-5
D: -
size: few
V: TRBV15
CDR3: CATSTGQGQETQYF
DNA: TGTGCCACCAGCACCGGCCAGGGCCAAGAGACCCAGTACTTC

J: TRBJ1-5
D: -
size: few
V: TRBV5-8
CDR3: CASSFDGNQPQHF
DNA: TGTGCCAGCAGCTTCGACGGCAATCAGCCCCAGCATTTT

J: TRBJ2-5
D: TRBD2
size: few
V: TRBV6-5
CDR3: CASNGLAEQETQYF
DNA: TGTGCCAGCAATGGACTAGCGGAGCAAGAGACCCAGTACTTC